This T cell receptor (beta chain) was captured by sequencing in a study of response to subunit inactivated influenza vaccine. Study-wide points: That few new T cells are recruited by each seasonal influenza vaccination was the authors' suggestion.

TCRdb analysed the RT-PCR reads with MiXCR anew, one entry per CDR3 protein. Altogether hundreds of thousands of distinct CDR3 sequences are present, less than 25% being singletons, with the ten largest covering 9.5% to 13%. V lost 5 bases, J lost 6 bases, and 14 bases lay in between. Germline assignment: CDR1 GTSNPN and CDR2 SVGIG (reference sequence). This CDR3 region has 13 residues. This clonotype was seen a handful of times. Its antigen is undetermined. V and J are TRBV30 and TRBJ1-5; D is possibly TRBD1 (6 bases). Material: PBMCs from blood, obtained 21 months after vaccination. This TCR was sampled from a man between 50 and 75 years old who received an inactivated influenza vaccine. The CDR3 DNA reads TGTGCCTGGGGAACAGGGTATGGTCAGCCCCAGCATTTT. Protein: CAWGTGYGQPQHF. Full variable domain (missing parts from reference TRBV30 and TRBJ1-5): SQTIHQWPATLVQPVGSPLSLECTVEGTSNPNLYWYRQAAGRGLQLLFYSVGIGQISSEVPQNLSASRPQDRQFILSSKKLLLSDSGFYLCAWGTGYGQPQHFGDGTRLSIL.